This is a list of T cell receptor beta chains from one sample in a study of response to subunit inactivated influenza vaccine. MiXCR was run by TCRdb on the RT-PCR reads, yielding one entry per CDR3 protein. The table shows a few hundred thousand distinct CDR3 sequences, with around 11% occurring only once. The data were also submitted as part of a second study, on T cells expressing NK-cell markers.

The starting material was PBMCs from blood, obtained on the day of vaccination. The receptors stem from a man in his fifties or sixties who received an inactivated influenza vaccine. CDR3s include the opening cysteine and the closing phenylalanine or tryptophan. Each record gives: CDR3 length, J gene, V gene, CDR3 protein.

>17|TRBJ1-4|TRBV6-2/TRBV6-3
CASSYERSGTDPGKLFF
>16|TRBJ2-1|TRBV9
CASSASGRSSYNEQFF
>13|TRBJ2-7|TRBV10-3
CAISSGAAYEQYF
>15|TRBJ2-2|TRBV11-2
CASSLTSGLTGELFF
>15|TRBJ2-2|TRBV4-3
CASSQDLLPGGELFF
>14|TRBJ1-5|TRBV20-1
CSAAGRAGNQPQHF
>13|TRBJ1-4|TRBV20-1
CSASRDSNEKLFF
>12|TRBJ2-3|TRBV20-1
CSARDPVDTQYF
>16|TRBJ2-3|TRBV7-6
CASRPRGRASADTQYF
>13|TRBJ1-6|TRBV12-3/TRBV12-4
CASRPGVGSPLHF
>16|TRBJ2-7|TRBV4-2
CASSQDLQGTVYEQYF
>17|TRBJ2-1|TRBV3-1
CASSQETTSGGGNEQFF
>14|TRBJ2-3|TRBV12-3/TRBV12-4
CASSLDGRRDTQYF
>20|TRBJ2-1|TRBV11-1
CASSLGGDRLALRRYNEQFF
>12|TRBJ1-2|TRBV5-1
CASSFATYGYTF
>15|TRBJ1-1|TRBV5-1
CASSKQGRSNTEAFF
>15|TRBJ2-3|TRBV5-6
CASSSVAGVGYTQYF
>17|TRBJ2-6|TRBV5-1
CASSFDYIVSGANVLTF
>16|TRBJ2-4|TRBV25-1
CASSEGSRVRKNIQYF
>13|TRBJ2-3|TRBV5-1
CASSYGSWDTQYF
>15|TRBJ2-3|TRBV7-2
CASSLAFSGTDTQYF
>12|TRBJ2-5|TRBV29-1
CSAEAGHRDQYF
>16|TRBJ2-5|TRBV4-1
CASSQVQLGRGETQYF
>13|TRBJ2-1|TRBV20-1
CSARDPLGTEQFF
>17|TRBJ2-7|TRBV15
CATSKSRTSGGYYEQYF
>16|TRBJ2-5|TRBV7-2
CASSLANRVLGETQYF
>16|TRBJ2-2|TRBV20-1
CSARPRTGRNTGELFF
>15|TRBJ2-7|TRBV12-3/TRBV12-4
CASTEGLAGVSEQYF
>19|TRBJ2-5|TRBV15
CATSREGTRTGWTQETQYF
>15|TRBJ2-1|TRBV11-3
CASSGRWGGNDEQFF
>15|TRBJ2-1|TRBV15
CATSVTSGSLEEQFF
>15|TRBJ2-4|TRBV7-2
CASSPTWGGANIQYF
>15|TRBJ2-3|TRBV29-1
CSVGPPGGGTDTQYF
>15|TRBJ1-2|TRBV4-3
CASSQMVGEDYGYTF
>24|TRBJ1-5|TRBV13
CASSLRDRGLVAGGGSGPYQPQHF
>13|TRBJ2-7|TRBV11-3
CASSLEQGREQYF
>15|TRBJ1-5|TRBV6-2/TRBV6-3
CASSQVGQGGQPQHF
>17|TRBJ2-5|TRBV12-3/TRBV12-4
CASSLGSSGGREETQYF
>16|TRBJ2-3|TRBV30
CAWSADSGVNTDTQYF
>15|TRBJ2-3|TRBV30
CAWSVIGGTTDTQYF
>17|TRBJ2-1|TRBV5-1
CASSLAQLAGAYNEQFF
>15|TRBJ2-2|TRBV5-1
CASSLGTANTGELSF
>16|TRBJ1-3|TRBV7-9
CASSTKVGHSGNTIYF
>16|TRBJ1-6|TRBV3-1
CASSQDFGQGGSPLHF
>16|TRBJ2-5|TRBV11-2
CASRIVRAGELETQYF
>16|TRBJ2-3|TRBV27
CASSQERLAVTDTQYF
>16|TRBJ2-7|TRBV7-9
CASSGRGSSGGYEQYF
>13|TRBJ2-2|TRBV20-1
CSAGGQGHGELFF
>15|TRBJ2-7|TRBV9
CASSVGWQGRDEQYF
>15|TRBJ1-1|TRBV4-1
CASSPRQDWNTEAFF
>16|TRBJ2-7|TRBV28
CASSTYRTGTMYEQYF
>15|TRBJ2-3|TRBV5-1
CASSWGDRHTDTQYF
>14|TRBJ2-7|TRBV28
CASSIGTGVYEQYF
>16|TRBJ2-1|TRBV5-1
CASSLLSLESYNEQFF
>15|TRBJ2-7|TRBV9
CASSALAGPSYEQYF